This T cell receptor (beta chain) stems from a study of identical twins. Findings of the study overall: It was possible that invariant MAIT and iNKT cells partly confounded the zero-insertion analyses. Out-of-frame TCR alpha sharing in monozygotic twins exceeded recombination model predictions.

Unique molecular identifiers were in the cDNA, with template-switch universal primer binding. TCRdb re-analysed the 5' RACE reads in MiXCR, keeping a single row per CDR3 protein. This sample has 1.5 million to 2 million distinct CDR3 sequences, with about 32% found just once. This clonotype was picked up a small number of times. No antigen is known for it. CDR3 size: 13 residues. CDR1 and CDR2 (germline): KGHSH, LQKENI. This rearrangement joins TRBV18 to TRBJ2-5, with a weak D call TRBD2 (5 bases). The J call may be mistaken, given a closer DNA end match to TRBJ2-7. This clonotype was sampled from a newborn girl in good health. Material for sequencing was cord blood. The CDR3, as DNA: TGTGCCAGCTCACCCGGGGTCGCCTACGAGCAGTACTTC. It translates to CASSPGVAYEQYF.